The entry below describes one T cell receptor (beta chain). This sample is drawn from a study of control samples from healthy donors and cancer patients. With V trimmed by 1 base and J by 7 bases, 13 bases remained unmatched. CDR1 SGHVS and CDR2 FNYEAQ come from the germline V gene. The CDR3 is 17 amino acids. TCRdb's copy holds only in-frame clones and misses some; the assay was immunoSEQ multiplex PCR. The table records some 90,000 clones, around 90% of them present only once. The clonotype was recovered from a woman between 55 and 75 years old in good health. This chain connects TRBV7-6 to TRBJ2-1; 7 bases agree with TRBD2. Sequenced input: blood. CDR3 nucleotides: TGTGCCAGCAGCTTAGGGTCCCCTCGCGGGGGTTTTAATGAGCAGTTCTTC. It specifies CASSLGSPRGGFNEQFF.